A single sample gave rise to the 27 T cell receptor beta chains below, sequenced in a study of control samples from healthy donors and cancer patients. Sequencing was performed with immunoSEQ multiplex PCR; in TCRdb, only in-frame clones are kept and a portion is missing. Among under 200,000 clones, 90% to 95% were seen once, and the ten largest hold around 9.3%. Sequenced material: blood. These receptors all come from a woman between 40 and 50 years old in good health.

The genes are TRBV7-8 and TRBJ2-7; D uncertain. V lost 1 base and J lost 1, with 8 bases in between. This CDR3 has 14 amino acids. CDR1 is SGHVS and CDR2 is FQNEAQ in the germline V gene. Here the CDR3 reads CASSLVGMSYEQYF. The CDR3 region has the DNA TGTGCCAGCAGCTTAGTGGGGATGTCCTACGAGCAGTACTTC.

DNA of the CDR3: TGTGCCAGCAGCTCTGGGGCCAGCGCCAACAGCTACGAGCAGTACTTC. Amino acid sequence: CASSSGASANSYEQYF. J is TRBJ2-7 and V is TRBV5-4; TRBD1 is a possible D gene (5 bases). CDR1 and CDR2 (germline): SGHNT, YYREEE (reference sequence). The CDR3 has 16 amino acids. V lost 3 bases to trimming and J lost 3 bases, with 19 bases between them.

This chain uses TRBV6-2 or TRBV6-3 with TRBJ2-2; 11 bases are a match to TRBD2. The CDR3 length is 16 residues. J was trimmed by 5 bases and V by 5 bases; bases with no gene match: 7. In germline, CDR1 is MNHEY, CDR2 SVGEGT. The CDR3 sequence is CASSKLAGGGTGELFF. CDR3 sequence (DNA): TGTGCCAGCAGTAAGCTAGCGGGAGGAGGGACCGGGGAGCTGTTTTTT.

This chain connects TRBV4-3 to TRBJ1-4, with D hard to call. The V end lost 1 base, the J end lost 4 bases, and 10 bases lay between the germline ends. CDR1 and CDR2 (germline): LGHNA, YSLEER. This CDR3 comprises 15 residues. CDR3: CASSQGFGVNEKLFF. The DNA of the CDR3 is TGCGCCAGCAGCCAAGGGTTCGGGGTTAATGAAAAACTGTTTTTT.

The chain recombines TRBV15 with TRBJ1-4; the D is unclear. The germline gives CDR1 LNHNV, CDR2 YYDKDF (reference sequence). Trimming took off 0 bases at V and 8 bases at J, with 13 bases between the two ends. The CDR3 totals 15 residues. CDR3 residues: CATSRDGKMEEKLFF. The CDR3 nucleotides read TGTGCCACCAGCAGAGATGGCAAGATGGAGGAAAAACTGTTTTTT.

The gene calls are TRBV4-3 and TRBJ2-3, with D possibly being TRBD1 (6 bases). The V end was cut by 4 bases, the J end by 4 bases, with 21 bases between. The CDR3 is made up of 17 amino acids. CDR1 LGHNA and CDR2 YSLEER come from the germline V gene. The DNA for the CDR3 is TGCGCCAGCAGCCTCCGGCTGGTCAGGGGAGTCGCAGATACGCAGTATTTT. Amino acid sequence: CASSLRLVRGVADTQYF.

The gene calls are TRBV11-2 and TRBJ1-6; D ambiguous. Trimming left V 2 bases short and J 8 bases short, with 7 bases between. Germline V gene sequence: CDR1 SGHAT, CDR2 FQNNGV. The CDR3 extends over 13 amino acids. The CDR3 DNA sequence: TGTGCCAGCAGCTTACTTGGCGATTCACCCCTCCACTTT. Residues: CASSLLGDSPLHF.

The V gene is TRBV5-1, the J gene TRBJ1-3; D is uncertain. Germline CDR1 SGHRS, CDR2 YFSETQ. There are 17 residues in the CDR3. Trimming pared 0 bases from V and 0 bases from J, leaving 13 bases between. Here the CDR3 reads CASSLGTDLYSGNTIYF. The CDR3 DNA reads as TGCGCCAGCAGCTTGGGGACGGATCTATACTCTGGAAACACCATATATTTT. Filled out from reference TRBV5-1 and TRBJ1-3, the complete variable domain reads KAGVTQTPRYLIKTRGQQVTLSCSPISGHRSVSWYQQTPGQGLQFLFEYFSETQRNKGNFPGRFSGRQFSNSRSEMNVSTLELGDSALYLCASSLGTDLYSGNTIYFGEGSWLTVV.

The chain combines TRBV2 with TRBJ1-2; D is possibly TRBD1 (6 bases). This CDR3 contains 13 residues. Germline CDR1 reads SNHLY; CDR2 reads FYNNEI. V was shortened by 4 bases and J by 6 bases, with 12 bases between the two germline ends. The DNA of the CDR3 is TGTGCCAGCAGTGGCAGGGGCTTCGATGGCTACACCTTC. It translates to CASSGRGFDGYTF. The full variable domain, rest sourced from reference TRBV2 and TRBJ1-2, is EPEVTQTPSHQVTQMGQEVILRCVPISNHLYFYWYRQILGQKVEFLVSFYNNEISEKSEIFDDQFSVERPDGSNFTLKIRSTKLEDSAMYFCASSGRGFDGYTFGSGTRLTVV.

The rearrangement joins TRBV5-1 to TRBJ2-1; 14 nucleotides agree with TRBD2. This CDR3 comprises 16 residues. CDR1 SGHRS and CDR2 YFSETQ come from the germline V gene. V shed 3 bases, J shed 4 bases, and the junction held 3 bases outside the gene matches. Here the CDR3 reads CASSSRLAGGYNEQFF. The CDR3 coding sequence is TGCGCCAGCAGCTCCCGACTAGCGGGGGGGTACAATGAGCAGTTCTTC.

The V call is TRBV6-6, the J call TRBJ1-1; D might be TRBD1 (6 bases). The CDR3 contains 13 residues. Germline V lookup: CDR1 MNHNY, CDR2 SVGAGI (reference sequence). V was cut by 6 bases and J by 4 bases, with 12 bases left in between. The CDR3 spells CASRAGVGTEAFF. The CDR3 DNA follows: TGTGCCAGCAGGGCAGGGGTTGGCACTGAAGCTTTCTTT.

The V call is TRBV7-8, the J call TRBJ2-2; D ambiguous. Germline CDR1 SGHVS, CDR2 FQNEAQ. CDR3 length equals 12 residues. Trimming shortened V by 1 base and J by 11 bases, and 8 bases separated the two germline ends. The CDR3, as DNA: TGTGCCAGCAGCTTAGTATCAGGCGAGCTGTTTTTT. Protein product: CASSLVSGELFF.

This clone was found once. The V and J genes are TRBV18 and TRBJ1-3, with 9 bases identical to TRBD1. J was trimmed by 2 bases and V by 3 bases; bases with no gene match: 5. CDR1 is KGHSH, CDR2 LQKENI, per germline. The CDR3 totals 16 residues. CDR3 amino acids: CASSPSRQGAGNTIYF. CDR3 in DNA: TGTGCCAGCTCACCTTCGAGACAGGGGGCTGGAAACACCATATATTTT.

The rearrangement links TRBV9 to TRBJ1-1; D gene uncertain. Germline values: CDR1 SGDLS, CDR2 YYNGEE. This CDR3 has 13 residues. Deletions cut 4 bases from V and 1 base from J, with 8 bases between. This CDR3 reads CASSQGGNTEAFF. The CDR3 coding sequence is TGTGCCAGCAGCCAAGGTGGGAACACTGAAGCTTTCTTT.

The V and J genes are TRBV5-6 and TRBJ1-3, with 7 bases identical to TRBD1. This CDR3 has 14 residues. CDR1 SGHDT and CDR2 YYEEEE come from the germline V gene. Germline trimming cut 4 bases from V and 4 bases from J; bases unmatched to any gene: 5. CDR3 protein: CASSRQGSGNTIYF. The DNA of the CDR3 is TGTGCCAGCAGCCGACAGGGATCCGGAAACACCATATATTTT. Based on the CDR3 plus reference TRBV5-6 and TRBJ1-3, the full variable domain is DAGVTQSPTHLIKTRGQQVTLRCSPKSGHDTVSWYQQALGQGPQFIFQYYEEEERQRGNFPDRFSGHQFPNYSSELNVNALLLGDSALYLCASSRQGSGNTIYFGEGSWLTVV.

The chain employs TRBV20-1 and TRBJ2-3; 9 nucleotides match TRBD2. The length of the CDR3 is 15 residues. Germline-derived CDR1 and CDR2 are DFQATT and SNEGSKA (reference sequence). Germline trimming cut 3 bases from V and 4 bases from J; bases unmatched to any gene: 8. CDR3: CSASAAGGHADTQYF. The DNA of the CDR3 is TGCAGTGCTAGTGCGGCGGGGGGGCATGCAGATACGCAGTATTTT.

The CDR3 sequence is CASSPGAAAGSYNSPLHF. In DNA, the CDR3 is TGTGCCAGCAGCCCTGGGGCGGCCGCCGGGTCCTATAATTCACCCCTCCACTTT. The V and J genes are TRBV9 and TRBJ1-6; maybe TRBD1 (5 bases). V lost 4 bases, J lost 1 base, and 18 bases lay in between. The CDR3 runs to 18 residues. Germline CDR1 and CDR2: SGDLS and YYNGEE.

This clone turned up a few times. The genes are TRBV29-1 and TRBJ2-1; perhaps TRBD2 as D (6 bases). The CDR3 totals 13 residues. Germline V gene lookup returns CDR1 SQVTM and CDR2 ANQGSEA. Trimming pared 3 bases from V and 4 bases from J, leaving 10 bases between. The CDR3 nucleotides are TGCAGCGTTGAGTCGGGAGTTTACAATGAGCAGTTCTTC. Its translation is CSVESGVYNEQFF.

This clone was recorded once. The rearrangement joins TRBV9 to TRBJ1-1, with D possibly matching TRBD1 (6 bases). The CDR3 is made up of 13 amino acids. Deletions cut 5 bases from V and 3 bases from J, with 11 bases between. In germline, CDR1 is SGDLS, CDR2 YYNGEE. The CDR3 spells CASSATGYTEAFF. For the CDR3, the DNA is TGTGCCAGCAGTGCCACAGGGTACACTGAAGCTTTCTTT.

The table lists this clone with a count of one. The gene calls are TRBV6-2 or TRBV6-3 and TRBJ1-5; the D is unclear. Trimming removed 4 bases at V and 3 bases at J, with 7 bases between. The CDR3 runs 13 residues. From germline, CDR1 is MNHEY and CDR2 SVGEGT. This CDR3 is CASSSRDNQPQHF. The DNA for the CDR3 is TGTGCCAGCAGTTCGAGAGACAATCAGCCCCAGCATTTT.

This clone was seen once. This chain uses TRBV15 with TRBJ2-4; D gene uncertain. V dropped 0 bases and J dropped 0 bases, with 9 bases sitting between them. The germline V gene has CDR1 LNHNV and CDR2 YYDKDF (reference sequence). The CDR3 runs 16 residues. The CDR3 loop reads CATSRERHSAKNIQYF. As DNA, the CDR3 is TGTGCCACCAGCAGAGAGCGGCATTCAGCCAAAAACATTCAGTACTTC.

This clone was found once. V and J are TRBV20-1 and TRBJ1-3; 7 nucleotides line up with TRBD1. J gave up 2 bases and V 3 bases, and 7 bases lay outside the gene matches. The length of the CDR3 is 15 residues. Per germline, CDR1 DFQATT and CDR2 SNEGSKA (reference sequence). This CDR3 reads CSASNRDSPGNTIYF. The CDR3 nucleotides read TGCAGTGCTAGTAACCGGGACAGTCCTGGAAACACCATATATTTT.

This chain joins TRBV5-1 and TRBJ2-1; the D call may be TRBD1 or TRBD2 (5 bases each). Per the germline V gene, CDR1 is SGHRS and CDR2 is YFSETQ. Trimming left V 4 bases short and J 5 bases short, with 19 bases between. The CDR3 spans 16 residues. CDR3 nucleotide sequence: TGCGCCAGCAGCCTTAGGCCAGGGTCGGGACACAATGAGCAGTTCTTC. Translation: CASSLRPGSGHNEQFF.

Regarding this clone: At the DNA level, this CDR3 is encoded by other sequences in the same sample as well. The gene calls are TRBV7-9 and TRBJ1-1; D is unresolved. Between the trimmed V and J ends, which lost 0 bases and 11 bases, there was a span of 22 bases. CDR3 size: 16 residues. CDR1 is SEHNR, CDR2 FQNEAQ, per germline (reference sequence). CDR3 nucleotide sequence: TGTGCCAGCAGCTTAGCCCCCCGGCGCGGTTCTATTCCGGCTTTCTTT. Encoded protein: CASSLAPRRGSIPAFF.

In its sample, this clone was seen once. The gene calls are TRBV7-2 and TRBJ2-5; 8 nucleotides match TRBD2. Germline trimming cut 4 bases from V and 2 bases from J; bases unmatched to any gene: 12. Germline V gene sequence: CDR1 SGHTA, CDR2 FQGNSA. The CDR3 runs to 17 residues. Written as DNA, the CDR3 is TGTGCCAGCAGCTCGCACCGGGAGGGGCGGGCACAAGAGACCCAGTACTTC. It specifies CASSSHREGRAQETQYF.

CDR3 region: CASSPRTGGNYGYTF. The CDR3 region has the DNA TGTGCCAGCAGCCCCCGGACAGGGGGCAACTATGGCTACACCTTC. This chain links TRBV28 with TRBJ1-2; 11 bases are a match to TRBD1. The ends lost 6 bases at V and 2 bases at J; junction bases unmatched: 5. The CDR3 contains 15 residues. From germline, CDR1 is MDHEN and CDR2 SYDVKM.

The J gene is TRBJ1-1, the V gene TRBV7-3; a weak D match, TRBD1 (5 bases). CDR1 and CDR2 (germline): SGHTA, FQGTGA. The CDR3 is 13 residues long. V was clipped by 4 bases and J by 1 base, with 7 bases between them. The CDR3, as DNA: TGTGCCAGCAGCTATACAGGGAACACTGAAGCTTTCTTT. Its translation is CASSYTGNTEAFF.